This T cell receptor beta chain was recovered during a study of T-cell memory formation after mild COVID-19. Findings of the study overall: Cross-reactive memory apparently joined, as some responding clones appeared in pre-infection memory.

As for this clonotype: The antigen remains unidentified.

The TCR alpha and TCR beta cDNA libraries, bearing sample barcodes and UMIs, were generated by 5'RACE using constant-segment primers. TCRdb reprocessed the 5' RACE reads via MiXCR and lists one record per CDR3 protein. The sample lists approximately 250,000 distinct CDR3 sequences, approximately 15% seen once, with 2.1% in the top ten. The CDR3 is made up of 15 amino acids. Germline V lookup: CDR1 LNHNV, CDR2 YYDKDF (reference sequence). Trimming left V 3 bases short and J 2 bases short, with 13 bases between. Sequencing used PBMCs or a T cell subset sorted from them (not recorded which). The V call is TRBV15, the J call TRBJ1-1; no reliable D call. This TCR was recovered from an adult woman who had mild COVID-19 (a few samples of this study predate the infection). Cell type and time point are not known. The CDR3 region has the DNA TGTGCCACCAGCAGCCACGCGGCCCTAAACACTGAAGCTTTCTTT. Translated: CATSSHAALNTEAFF.